This TCR beta chain was recorded in a study of CD8 T cell repertoires and HIV-1 epitope variants. Study-wide background: Each of Twenty-five Gag and Nef epitope peptides stimulated a separate culture. Controls were a CMV, EBV and flu pool, Ebola AY9, and no peptide. Findings of the study overall: Under 10 TCR beta clonotypes were antigen-specific, five or six apparently recognizing autologous or escape variants.

With respect to this clone: Its antigen remains unidentified.

The protocol was immunoSEQ multiplex PCR, while the TCRdb copy is restricted to in-frame clones and leaves out a portion. The data hold several thousand clones, with less than 75% observed a single time. V was pared by 4 bases and J by 0 bases, with 10 bases between. Germline values: CDR1 SEHNR, CDR2 FQNEAQ (reference sequence). CDR3 length equals 15 residues. The V gene is TRBV7-9, the J gene TRBJ1-3; possibly TRBD1 for D (5 bases). Specimen: cultured CD8+ T cells derived from PBMCs. The sequence was collected from a male donor with HIV. The CDR3 sequence: CASSWGSSSGNTIYF. Written as DNA, the CDR3 is TGTGCCAGCAGCTGGGGCTCGAGCTCTGGAAACACCATATATTTT.